The 32 T cell receptor beta chains given below trace back to one sample, sequenced in a study of brain T cells in children with intractable seizures. Profiled with immunoSEQ multiplex PCR; TCRdb holds only in-frame clones, not every one. The table records about 64,000 clones, 90% to 97% of them present only once. The specimen was peripheral blood, collected at surgery. The receptors stem from a boy younger than two with focal cortical dysplasia and intractable seizures.

Only one count was recorded for this clone. This chain uses TRBV5-1 with TRBJ2-5, with TRBD2 as a possible D gene (5 bases). V dropped 2 bases and J dropped 5 bases, with 10 bases sitting between them. The V gene's germline CDR1 is SGHRS and CDR2 YFSETQ. The CDR3 totals 13 residues. CDR3 loop: CASSFSGEETQYF. CDR3 sequence (DNA): TGCGCCAGCAGCTTTTCCGGGGAGGAGACCCAGTACTTC.

Here the CDR3 DNA reads TGTGCCAGCAGCTTGTTCGGGGACAGCAATCAGCCCCAGCATTTT. This codes for CASSLFGDSNQPQHF. The chain uses TRBV5-5 and TRBJ1-5; D perhaps matches TRBD1 (5 bases). CDR3 length equals 15 residues. V was trimmed by 1 base and J by 1 base, leaving 9 bases between them. Per germline, CDR1 SGHKS and CDR2 YYEKEE (reference sequence).

The rearrangement links TRBV7-9 to TRBJ2-3; D is uncertain. Trimming pared 3 bases from V and 4 bases from J, leaving 17 bases between. Germline loops: CDR1 SEHNR, CDR2 FQNEAQ (reference sequence). The CDR3 has 16 amino acids. CDR3 nucleotides: TGTGCCAGCAGCTTCCGACCCGACGTCTGGGCAGATACGCAGTATTTT. It yields the protein CASSFRPDVWADTQYF.

The chain combines TRBV2 with TRBJ1-3; 7 nucleotides line up with TRBD1. The V gene's germline CDR1 is SNHLY and CDR2 FYNNEI. The CDR3 length is 15 residues. V lost 8 bases to trimming and J lost 4 bases; unmatched junction nucleotides: 11. The CDR3 loop is CASPAGQPEGNTIYF. The CDR3 bases are TGTGCCAGCCCCGCGGGACAGCCTGAGGGAAACACCATATATTTT.

This clone appeared once. V usage is TRBV5-4 and J usage is TRBJ2-2, with TRBD1 matching over 8 bases. CDR3 length: 17 amino acids. Germline CDR1 reads SGHNT; CDR2 reads YYREEE (reference sequence). V was clipped by 4 bases and J by 3 bases; unmatched bases: 11. CDR3 DNA sequence: TGTGCCAGCAGCAAGGGGGGCGGACAGGGCTACACCGGGGAGCTGTTTTTT. This translates into CASSKGGGQGYTGELFF. The complete variable domain, with remaining parts taken from reference TRBV5-4 and TRBJ2-2, reads ETGVTQSPTHLIKTRGQQVTLRCSSQSGHNTVSWYQQALGQGPQFIFQYYREEENGRGNFPPRFSGLQFPNYSSELNVNALELDDSALYLCASSKGGGQGYTGELFFGEGSRLTVL.

The chain links TRBV20-1 to TRBJ1-1, with D maybe TRBD1 (5 bases). The CDR3 is made up of 11 amino acids. Trimming stripped 3 bases from V and 10 bases from J, with 12 bases between. Germline loops: CDR1 DFQATT, CDR2 SNEGSKA (reference sequence). The CDR3 protein is CSASGDRGAFF. The CDR3 bases are TGCAGTGCTAGCGGGGATAGGGGAGCTTTCTTT.

V usage is TRBV5-5 and J usage is TRBJ2-3, with D perhaps given as TRBD1 or TRBD2 (6 bases each). The CDR3 length is 16 residues. V lost 1 base to trimming and J lost 2 bases, with 14 bases between them. Germline V lookup: CDR1 SGHKS, CDR2 YYEKEE (reference sequence). This CDR3 reads CASSLKGGFFTDTQYF. In DNA, the CDR3 is TGTGCCAGCAGCTTGAAGGGGGGATTCTTCACAGATACGCAGTATTTT.

V and J are TRBV25-1 and TRBJ1-1; no reliable D call. This CDR3 comprises 14 residues. Trimming removed 6 bases at V and 3 bases at J, with 14 bases between. Per the germline V gene, CDR1 is MGHDK and CDR2 is SYGVNS. The CDR3 is CASRTSMGDTEAFF. CDR3 bases: TGTGCCAGCAGAACCTCGATGGGCGACACTGAAGCTTTCTTT. Based on the CDR3 plus reference TRBV25-1 and TRBJ1-1, the full variable domain is EADIYQTPRYLVIGTGKKITLECSQTMGHDKMYWYQQDPGMELHLIHYSYGVNSTEKGDLSSESTVSRIRTEHFPLTLESARPSHTSQYLCASRTSMGDTEAFFGQGTRLTVV.

The V and J genes are TRBV27 and TRBJ1-4, with a weak D call TRBD1 (6 bases). The V gene lost 2 bases and the J gene lost 7 bases, with 11 bases spanning the gap. CDR1 is MNHEY and CDR2 is SMNVEV in the germline V gene (reference sequence). This CDR3 spans 14 amino acids. CDR3 coding DNA: TGTGCCAGCAGTTTAGGGGGGGCGGGTGAAAAACTGTTTTTT. Translated, it gives CASSLGGAGEKLFF.

This clone came up once. This chain links TRBV19 with TRBJ2-7; tentatively, D is TRBD2 (5 bases). CDR3 length: 12 residues. Germline V gives CDR1 LNHDA, CDR2 SQIVND (reference sequence). Trimming left V 2 bases short and J 5 bases short, with 7 bases between. The CDR3 reads CASSIRGNEQYF. CDR3 DNA sequence: TGTGCCAGTAGTATAAGAGGGAACGAGCAGTACTTC.

This chain connects TRBV5-1 to TRBJ1-1, with TRBD1 as a possible D gene (5 bases). V lost 7 bases to trimming and J lost 2 bases, with 12 bases between them. Germline V lookup: CDR1 SGHRS, CDR2 YFSETQ. The CDR3 totals 13 residues. CDR3 nucleotide sequence: TGCGCCAGCCGTCGCACAGGAAACACTGAAGCTTTCTTT. Translated, it gives CASRRTGNTEAFF.

J is TRBJ2-7 and V is TRBV4-1, with a possible D match to TRBD2 (6 bases). Germline V gene sequence: CDR1 MGHRA, CDR2 YSYEKL. This CDR3 is 14 amino acids long. Trimming took off 5 bases at V and 3 bases at J, with 14 bases between the two ends. This CDR3 reads CASSSSTGGYEQYF. Here the CDR3 DNA reads TGCGCCAGCAGCTCTAGCACCGGGGGCTACGAGCAGTACTTC.

This sequence joins TRBV6-1 and TRBJ2-7; 9 bases fit TRBD2. The germline V gene has CDR1 MNHNS and CDR2 SASEGT. The junction had 4 bases not matched to a gene; V was cut back by 1 base and J by 0 bases. This CDR3 is 16 amino acids long. As DNA, the CDR3 is TGTGCCAGCAGTGAAGAACTAGCGGGCGGCTCCTACGAGCAGTACTTC. Amino acids: CASSEELAGGSYEQYF.

This rearrangement joins TRBV4-1 to TRBJ1-4; tentative D call: TRBD1 (6 bases). The V and J ends lost 3 bases and 7 bases respectively, with 15 bases between them. The CDR3 covers 15 residues. In germline, CDR1 is MGHRA, CDR2 YSYEKL. The CDR3 DNA sequence: TGCGCCAGCAGCCAGGAACAGGGAGACACTGAAAAACTGTTTTTT. Its protein is CASSQEQGDTEKLFF.

The gene calls are TRBV4-1 and TRBJ1-2; TRBD1 aligns across 7 bases. After removal of 2 bases from V and 4 bases from J, the junction contained 7 bases not matched to a gene. The CDR3 contains 15 residues. The germline V gene encodes CDR1 MGHRA and CDR2 YSYEKL. The CDR3 bases are TGCGCCAGCAGCCAAACAGGGGAGCCGTCCTATGGCTACACCTTC. The encoded protein is CASSQTGEPSYGYTF.

The V call is TRBV5-1, the J call TRBJ2-1; 8 bases agree with TRBD2. J was trimmed by 0 bases and V by 0 bases; bases with no gene match: 8. CDR1 and CDR2 from the germline V gene are SGHRS and YFSETQ. The CDR3 totals 18 residues. CDR3 sequence reads: CASSLVTSGLSSYNEQFF. In DNA, the CDR3 is TGCGCCAGCAGCTTGGTAACTAGCGGCCTGAGCTCCTACAATGAGCAGTTCTTC.

This clone occurred a few times. The rearrangement links TRBV7-9 to TRBJ1-3; D is unresolved. The CDR3 contains 13 residues. Germline V gene sequence: CDR1 SEHNR, CDR2 FQNEAQ (reference sequence). Deletions cut 3 bases from V and 2 bases from J, with 5 bases between. This CDR3 is CASSLETGNTIYF. CDR3 nucleotides: TGTGCCAGCAGCTTGGAGACTGGAAACACCATATATTTT.

The J gene is TRBJ2-1, the V gene TRBV7-3; no clear D gene. Between the trimmed V and J ends, which lost 5 bases and 9 bases, there was a span of 14 bases. Germline CDR1 reads SGHTA; CDR2 reads FQGTGA. This CDR3 contains 13 residues. CDR3 sequence: CASSPDSSGEQFF. Written as DNA, the CDR3 is TGTGCCAGCAGCCCAGACTCTTCAGGTGAGCAGTTCTTC.

This chain joins TRBV5-3 and TRBJ2-7, with a tentative D call TRBD2 (5 bases). TRBV5-3 is assigned to the ORF class and has an uncertain function. The CDR3 runs 18 residues. V lost 4 bases to trimming and J lost 1 base, with 24 bases between them. As DNA, the CDR3 is TGTGCCAGAAGCCCGGTTGGGCCTAGCCCAGCTCCTTCCTACGAGCAGTACTTC. Translation gives CARSPVGPSPAPSYEQYF.

The chain uses TRBV5-4 and TRBJ2-3; TRBD1 matches 9 bases. V was pared by 0 bases and J by 1 base, with 0 bases of the junction left unmatched. The V gene's germline CDR1 is SGHNT and CDR2 YYREEE (reference sequence). The CDR3 loop spans 15 amino acids. The CDR3 loop is CASSLGTGGTDTQYF. The DNA for the CDR3 is TGTGCCAGCAGCTTGGGGACAGGGGGCACAGATACGCAGTATTTT.

J is TRBJ1-5 and V is TRBV3-1 (or the pseudogene TRBV3-2); D is ambiguous. The CDR3 is 14 residues long. The germline V gene encodes CDR1 LGHDT and CDR2 YNNKEL (reference sequence). V lost 1 base to trimming and J lost 0 bases, with 4 bases between them. DNA for the CDR3: TGTGCCAGCAGCCAAGTGGTTAGCAATCAGCCCCAGCATTTT. Its translation is CASSQVVSNQPQHF.

This sequence joins TRBV6-5 and TRBJ2-1; the match to TRBD1 covers 7 bases. Germline trimming cut 11 bases from V and 2 bases from J; bases unmatched to any gene: 12. Per germline, CDR1 MNHEY and CDR2 SVGAGI. CDR3 length: 15 residues. The CDR3: CAGCFGTDPYNEQFF. CDR3 bases: TGTGCCGGTTGCTTTGGGACAGACCCCTACAATGAGCAGTTCTTC.

This clone showed up just once. The CDR3 DNA is TGTGCCAGCAGCTTGGCAGGAAGGGCGTACACTGAAGCTTTCTTT. Protein product: CASSLAGRAYTEAFF. The chain is built from TRBV5-8 and TRBJ1-1; D not resolved. The CDR3 is 15 residues long. Trimming took off 0 bases at V and 3 bases at J, with 12 bases between the two ends. The germline CDR1 and CDR2 sequences are SGHTS and YDEGEE.

This chain joins TRBV11-2 and TRBJ1-3; unclear D gene. CDR3 length: 16 amino acids. Between the trimmed V and J ends, which lost 1 base and 1 base, there was a span of 11 bases. Germline V lookup: CDR1 SGHAT, CDR2 FQNNGV. This CDR3 reads CASSLGPGASGNTIYF. CDR3 in DNA: TGTGCCAGCAGCTTAGGTCCAGGAGCTTCTGGAAACACCATATATTTT.

CDR3 amino acids: CASSYGHLERTDTQYF. The CDR3 region has the DNA TGTGCCAGCAGTTACGGACACCTTGAACGCACAGATACGCAGTATTTT. The chain recombines TRBV5-4 with TRBJ2-3; weak D call: TRBD1 (5 bases). The CDR3 covers 16 residues. Trimming removed 5 bases at V and 1 base at J, with 17 bases between. Germline CDR1 is SGHNT and CDR2 is YYREEE (reference sequence). Using reference TRBV5-4 and TRBJ2-3 for the parts outside the CDR3, the full variable domain is ETGVTQSPTHLIKTRGQQVTLRCSSQSGHNTVSWYQQALGQGPQFIFQYYREEENGRGNFPPRFSGLQFPNYSSELNVNALELDDSALYLCASSYGHLERTDTQYFGPGTRLTVL.

J is TRBJ1-6 and V is TRBV7-9; perhaps TRBD1 as D (6 bases). V gave up 0 bases and J gave up 0 bases, with 9 bases separating them. This CDR3 spans 17 amino acids. Germline loops: CDR1 SEHNR, CDR2 FQNEAQ (reference sequence). CDR3 in DNA: TGTGCCAGCAGCTTAGCGAGGGGGAGCTCCTATAATTCACCCCTCCACTTT. The encoded protein is CASSLARGSSYNSPLHF.

This rearrangement joins TRBV4-1 to TRBJ2-4; TRBD2 aligns across 9 bases. This CDR3 has 17 amino acids. The V gene end was trimmed by 1 base and the J gene end by 1 base; junction bases not matched to a gene: 5. In germline, CDR1 is MGHRA, CDR2 YSYEKL. In DNA form, the CDR3 reads TGCGCCAGCAGCCAAGTCGGACTAGCGAATGCCAAAAACATTCAGTACTTC. It yields the protein CASSQVGLANAKNIQYF.

The gene calls are TRBV5-1 and TRBJ2-3; D unresolved. The CDR3 extends over 16 amino acids. Germline loops: CDR1 SGHRS, CDR2 YFSETQ. Trimming stripped 4 bases from V and 2 bases from J, with 17 bases between. The CDR3 sequence: CASSRDGDSDTDTQYF. DNA for the CDR3: TGCGCCAGCAGCCGAGATGGGGATTCGGACACAGATACGCAGTATTTT.

V and J are TRBV28 and TRBJ2-7; a possible D gene is TRBD2 (5 bases). V lost 6 bases to trimming and J lost 4 bases, with 7 bases between them. Germline values: CDR1 MDHEN, CDR2 SYDVKM. The CDR3 covers 11 residues. Here the CDR3 reads CASSRGYEQYF. The CDR3 DNA follows: TGTGCCAGCAGCCGGGGTTACGAGCAGTACTTC.

This clone was found once. The chain uses TRBV5-1 and TRBJ2-1; 11 positions agree with TRBD2. The V gene end was trimmed by 0 bases and the J gene end by 4 bases; junction bases not matched to a gene: 3. The CDR3 spans 16 residues. Germline CDR1 and CDR2: SGHRS and YFSETQ. The CDR3 protein is CASSLATSGAYNEQFF. In DNA, the CDR3 is TGCGCCAGCAGCTTGGCGACTAGCGGGGCTTACAATGAGCAGTTCTTC.

The chain uses TRBV9 and TRBJ1-2; D call uncertain. Trimming left V 2 bases short and J 4 bases short, with 12 bases between. The CDR3 runs to 14 residues. From germline, CDR1 is SGDLS and CDR2 YYNGEE. The CDR3 spells CASSVDGSFYGYTF. In DNA form, the CDR3 reads TGTGCCAGCAGCGTCGACGGGTCGTTCTATGGCTACACCTTC.

The chain uses TRBV10-1 and TRBJ2-7, with TRBD1 identical over 9 bases. The CDR3 is made up of 15 amino acids. Germline V gene data show CDR1 as WNHNN and CDR2 as SYGVQD (reference sequence). V dropped 2 bases and J dropped 5; count of bases not matched to a gene: 7. CDR3 bases: TGCGCCAGCAGTGAGGGGGGACAGGGAGATGACGAGCAGTACTTC. It yields the protein CASSEGGQGDDEQYF.